The clone carrying this T cell receptor (beta chain) was detected many times. The antigen is not known. The data belong to a study of regulatory T cells in long-lasting Graves disease. General study results and limits: Relative to new patients (approximately 1,000), persistent patients exhibited greater sharing of public clonotypes (around 3,000).

According to the study, TCR beta libraries were built with iRepertoire HTBI primers and CDR3-region Arm-PCR. TCRdb re-called the multiplex PCR reads through MiXCR, storing one row per CDR3 protein. The sample shows around 250,000 distinct CDR3 sequences, 15% to 20% of them seen only once. V was trimmed by 2 bases and J by 1 base, leaving 12 bases between them. The CDR3 has 16 residues. The germline CDR1 and CDR2 sequences are WSHSY and SAAADI. The time point was: newly diagnosed GD, antithyroid drugs for less than 3 months. Scientists built the TCR library using RNA that was extracted from PBMCs. The chain joins TRBV10-2 to TRBJ2-1; D possibly corresponds to TRBD1 (6 bases). The TCR originated in a female donor with Graves disease. The sample consisted of peripheral blood mononuclear cells (PBMCs), taken at new diagnosis, from a patient treated with antithyroid drugs. The CDR3 DNA sequence: TGCGCCAGCAGTGAGCACAGGGTGAGGTCCTACAATGAGCAGTTCTTC. Encoded protein: CASSEHRVRSYNEQFF.